These 21 T cell receptor beta chains were sequenced from one sample in a study of shared clonotypes between healthy human individuals. Assay used: immunoSEQ multiplex PCR; TCRdb lists only in-frame clones, some missing. Counted here are about 2.4 million clones, over 85% occurring once; the ten biggest clones make up approximately 0.35%. Input material: naive CD4+ T cells from PBMCs. The subset denotes: CD45RA+ positively selected. All receptors come from a man aged 18 to 29 in good health. Some clones in this sample may be carry-over from other donors' samples.

This sequence joins TRBV6-1 and TRBJ2-7; possibly TRBD2 for D (5 bases). There are 14 residues in the CDR3. Germline V gives CDR1 MNHNS, CDR2 SASEGT. V was pared by 5 bases and J by 2 bases, with 13 bases between. CDR3 sequence (DNA): TGTGCCAGCAGTCCACGGGGTGGTGCCTACGAGCAGTACTTC. Protein product: CASSPRGGAYEQYF.

The chain combines TRBV9 with TRBJ1-2, with D perhaps TRBD1 (5 bases). The CDR3 spans 14 residues. The V gene lost 2 bases and the J gene lost 4 bases, with 12 bases spanning the gap. CDR1 and CDR2 from the germline V gene are SGDLS and YYNGEE. CDR3 nucleotides: TGTGCCAGCAGCGTGGACCACCAGGGCTATGGCTACACCTTC. It yields the protein CASSVDHQGYGYTF.

The chain recombines TRBV7-6 with TRBJ2-1; 9 nucleotides match TRBD2. Trimming removed 4 bases from V and 4 bases from J; junction bases left unmatched: 5. This CDR3 contains 15 residues. The germline gives CDR1 SGHVS, CDR2 FNYEAQ. The CDR3 DNA sequence: TGTGCCAGCAGCTCGCGACTAGCGGTTTACAATGAGCAGTTCTTC. Protein: CASSSRLAVYNEQFF.

The chain couples TRBV5-1 to TRBJ1-2, with D possibly matching TRBD1 (6 bases). Germline CDR1 reads SGHRS; CDR2 reads YFSETQ. The CDR3 length is 14 residues. V lost 4 bases to trimming and J lost 4 bases, with 14 bases between them. CDR3 sequence reads: CASSATGSFYGYTF. In DNA, the CDR3 is TGCGCCAGCAGCGCGACAGGCTCCTTCTATGGCTACACCTTC.

The DNA for the CDR3 is TGCGCCAGCAGCTTCGGCCGGGGGGATCCCCTGGAGCAGTACTTC. This translates into CASSFGRGDPLEQYF. This chain connects TRBV5-1 to TRBJ2-7; 7 bases are a match to TRBD2. Germline CDR1 is SGHRS and CDR2 is YFSETQ. With 2 bases clipped from V and 7 bases from J, the junction kept 12 bases outside the gene matches. This CDR3 spans 15 amino acids.

The CDR3 sequence: CASSLLPGTAGNTIYF. In nucleotides, the CDR3 is TGTGCCAGCAGCTTGCTTCCAGGGACAGCTGGAAACACCATATATTTT. The V gene is TRBV5-5, the J gene TRBJ1-3, with 7 bases aligning to TRBD1. Germline V gene sequence: CDR1 SGHKS, CDR2 YYEKEE (reference sequence). V lost 1 base and J lost 2; bases outside the gene matches: 6. This CDR3 has 16 amino acids.

The chain has TRBV5-1 and TRBJ2-3, with 9 bases aligning to TRBD1. The CDR3 is 15 amino acids. Germline values: CDR1 SGHRS, CDR2 YFSETQ. Trimming took 10 bases from V and 2 from J; bases not matched to a gene: 11. The CDR3 nucleotides read TGCGCCTCAGCTCAACAGGGGGCAGACACAGATACGCAGTATTTT. Protein: CASAQQGADTDTQYF.

V and J are TRBV2 and TRBJ2-7; D is possibly TRBD1 (5 bases). The CDR3 is 12 amino acids. Germline assignment: CDR1 SNHLY and CDR2 FYNNEI. Between the trimmed V and J ends, which lost 10 bases and 0 bases, there was a span of 10 bases. This chain's CDR3 is CANRPSSYEQYF. As DNA, the CDR3 is TGTGCCAACAGGCCTAGCTCCTACGAGCAGTACTTC.

This chain uses TRBV5-1 with TRBJ2-1; D gene ambiguous. Germline loops: CDR1 SGHRS, CDR2 YFSETQ. CDR3 length equals 13 residues. Trimming removed 5 bases at V and 1 base at J, with 7 bases between. The CDR3 sequence is CASRAASYNEQFF. CDR3 DNA sequence: TGCGCCAGCAGGGCGGCATCCTACAATGAGCAGTTCTTC.

V and J are TRBV5-8 and TRBJ2-1; TRBD1 aligns across 8 bases. Germline V gene sequence: CDR1 SGHTS, CDR2 YDEGEE. Losses at the gene ends were 0 bases for V and 6 bases for J; bases not matched to a gene: 11. The CDR3 has 17 amino acids. CDR3 nucleotide sequence: TGTGCCAGCAGCTTGGGGGTCAACAGGGGGTCCCCCAATGAGCAGTTCTTC. Translated: CASSLGVNRGSPNEQFF. Full variable domain (missing parts from reference TRBV5-8 and TRBJ2-1): EAGVTQSPTHLIKTRGQQATLRCSPISGHTSVYWYQQALGLGLQFLLWYDEGEERNRGNFPPRFSGRQFPNYSSELNVNALELEDSALYLCASSLGVNRGSPNEQFFGPGTRLTVL.

This chain connects TRBV11-1 to TRBJ2-7; D may be TRBD2 (5 bases). Trimming cost V 5 bases and J 4 bases, with 18 bases left between them. Germline V gives CDR1 SGHAT, CDR2 FQDESV (reference sequence). CDR3 size: 15 residues. In nucleotides, the CDR3 is TGTGCCAGCAGCCCCTTACGAGGGAGAATTTACGAGCAGTACTTC. This encodes CASSPLRGRIYEQYF.

The chain employs TRBV6-1 and TRBJ1-4, with D uncertain. The germline V and J ends were trimmed by 3 bases and 0 bases, with 14 bases remaining between them. The CDR3 is 17 residues long. CDR1 and CDR2 (germline): MNHNS, SASEGT. CDR3 residues: CASSEWPQLSTNEKLFF. CDR3 nucleotides: TGTGCCAGCAGTGAGTGGCCACAGCTGTCAACTAATGAAAAACTGTTTTTT.

The chain carries TRBV7-2 and TRBJ2-5, with TRBD2 matching 9 bases. The CDR3 covers 14 residues. Germline trimming cut 6 bases from V and 3 bases from J; bases unmatched to any gene: 5. CDR1 SGHTA and CDR2 FQGNSA come from the germline V gene. This chain's CDR3 is CASSPQRGEETQYF. The CDR3 bases are TGTGCCAGCAGTCCACAGCGGGGGGAAGAGACCCAGTACTTC.

V and J are TRBV4-3 and TRBJ2-7; 7 positions agree with TRBD2. The CDR3 is made up of 15 amino acids. V lost 4 bases to trimming and J lost 2 bases; unmatched junction nucleotides: 8. Germline loops: CDR1 LGHNA, CDR2 YSLEER. The DNA for the CDR3 is TGCGCCAGCAGCCCCTACTCTAGCGGCCCCTACGAGCAGTACTTC. Translation gives CASSPYSSGPYEQYF.

The CDR3 sequence is CASSAASIGETQYF. The CDR3 DNA is TGTGCCAGCAGCGCCGCTAGCATAGGAGAGACCCAGTACTTC. The V gene is TRBV9, the J gene TRBJ2-5; a possible D gene is TRBD2 (5 bases). V lost 3 bases to trimming and J lost 4 bases, with 13 bases between them. CDR1 SGDLS and CDR2 YYNGEE come from the germline V gene. The CDR3 consists of 14 residues.

The chain uses TRBV29-1 and TRBJ1-2; D uncertain. There are 16 residues in the CDR3. Trimming removed 3 bases at V and 0 bases at J, with 17 bases between. In germline, CDR1 is SQVTM, CDR2 ANQGSEA. Written as DNA, the CDR3 is TGCAGCGTTGATAGCATCTATGAGGGTGCTAACTATGGCTACACCTTC. This gives the protein CSVDSIYEGANYGYTF.

V usage is TRBV27 and J usage is TRBJ2-5; the D gene could be TRBD1 or TRBD2 (6 bases each). V dropped 7 bases and J dropped 4 bases, with 19 bases sitting between them. Germline V gives CDR1 MNHEY, CDR2 SMNVEV (reference sequence). CDR3 size: 15 residues. The CDR3 loop reads CASTPRGVGVETQYF. CDR3 DNA sequence: TGTGCCAGCACACCAAGGGGGGTCGGTGTAGAGACCCAGTACTTC.

The count of this clone is one. The rearrangement joins TRBV5-1 to TRBJ2-5; D call uncertain. Trimming stripped 9 bases from V and 5 bases from J, with 20 bases between. The CDR3 length is 14 residues. The germline V gene encodes CDR1 SGHRS and CDR2 YFSETQ. The chain's CDR3 is CATSFRPSGETQYF. The CDR3 DNA follows: TGCGCCACCAGTTTTCGGCCATCGGGCGAGACCCAGTACTTC.

V gene TRBV7-7 combines with J gene TRBJ2-7; weak D call: TRBD2 (5 bases). The CDR3 sequence is 13 residues long. The germline V gene encodes CDR1 SSHAT and CDR2 FNYEAQ (reference sequence). Trimming removed 1 base from V and 8 bases from J, with 12 bases in between. Written as DNA, the CDR3 is TGTGCCAGCAGCTTAGTCCGGGGATCAAAGCAGTACTTC. Protein product: CASSLVRGSKQYF.

This clone came up a few times. V and J are TRBV28 and TRBJ1-1, with 8 bases fitting TRBD1. The CDR3 contains 15 residues. Germline CDR1 reads MDHEN; CDR2 reads SYDVKM. Germline trimming cut 4 bases from V and 5 bases from J; bases unmatched to any gene: 9. The CDR3 sequence is CASSWGRGLRTEAFF. The CDR3 DNA follows: TGTGCCAGCAGTTGGGGCAGGGGGCTGCGGACTGAAGCTTTCTTT.

J is TRBJ2-7 and V is TRBV7-2; D remains unclear. CDR1 is SGHTA, CDR2 FQGNSA, per germline. Trimming pared 0 bases from V and 3 bases from J, leaving 6 bases between. The CDR3 extends over 13 amino acids. The CDR3 loop reads CASSLARYYEQYF. For the CDR3, the DNA is TGTGCCAGCAGCTTAGCACGTTACTACGAGCAGTACTTC.